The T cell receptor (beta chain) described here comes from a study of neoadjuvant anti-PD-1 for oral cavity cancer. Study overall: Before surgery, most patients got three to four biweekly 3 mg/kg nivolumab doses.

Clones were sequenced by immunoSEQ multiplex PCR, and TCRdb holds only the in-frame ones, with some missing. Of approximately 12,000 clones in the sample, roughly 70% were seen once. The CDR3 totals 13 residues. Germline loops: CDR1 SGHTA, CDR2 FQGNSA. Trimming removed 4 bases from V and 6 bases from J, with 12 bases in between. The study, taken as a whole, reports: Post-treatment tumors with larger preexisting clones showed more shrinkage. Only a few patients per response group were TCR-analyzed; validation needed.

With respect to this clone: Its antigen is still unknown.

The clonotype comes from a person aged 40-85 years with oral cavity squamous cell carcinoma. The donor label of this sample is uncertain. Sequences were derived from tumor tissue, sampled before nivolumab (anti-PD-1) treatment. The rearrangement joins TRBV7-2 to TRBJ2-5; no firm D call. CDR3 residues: CASSSHPDQTQYF. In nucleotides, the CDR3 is TGTGCCAGCAGCTCGCACCCGGACCAGACCCAGTACTTC.